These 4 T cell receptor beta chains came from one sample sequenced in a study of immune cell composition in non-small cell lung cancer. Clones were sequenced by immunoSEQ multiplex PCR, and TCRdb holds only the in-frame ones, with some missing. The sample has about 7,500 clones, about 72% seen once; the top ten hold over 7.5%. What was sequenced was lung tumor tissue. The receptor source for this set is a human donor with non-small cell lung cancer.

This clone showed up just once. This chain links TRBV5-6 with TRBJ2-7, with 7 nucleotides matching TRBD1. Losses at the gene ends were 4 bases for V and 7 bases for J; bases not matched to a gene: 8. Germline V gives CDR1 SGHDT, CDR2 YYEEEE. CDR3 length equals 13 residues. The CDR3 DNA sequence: TGTGCCAGCAGCCGGGACAGTTCCTTAGAGCAGTACTTC. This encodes CASSRDSSLEQYF.

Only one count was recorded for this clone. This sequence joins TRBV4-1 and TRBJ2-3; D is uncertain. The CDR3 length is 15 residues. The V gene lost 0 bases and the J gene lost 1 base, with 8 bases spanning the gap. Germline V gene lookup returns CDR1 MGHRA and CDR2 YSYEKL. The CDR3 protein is CASSQDGLRTDTQYF. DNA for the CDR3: TGCGCCAGCAGCCAAGATGGCTTACGCACAGATACGCAGTATTTT.

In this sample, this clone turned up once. The CDR3 spells CASRSGLGLNQETQYF. The CDR3 region has the DNA TGTGCCAGCAGATCCGGCTTAGGACTGAACCAAGAGACCCAGTACTTC. The V gene is TRBV11-1, the J gene TRBJ2-5; tentatively, D is TRBD2 (5 bases). The CDR3 runs to 16 residues. Germline CDR1 reads SGHAT; CDR2 reads FQDESV (reference sequence). V lost 6 bases and J 0 bases, leaving 17 bases between the germline ends.

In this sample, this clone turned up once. The CDR3 region has the DNA TGTGCCTCCAGCCGCGGGCCGGAGCAGTACTTC. Encoded protein: CASSRGPEQYF. This chain uses TRBV2 with TRBJ2-7; a weak D match, TRBD2 (5 bases). The CDR3 runs 11 residues. V lost 11 bases and J lost 7, with 15 bases in between. Germline V gene sequence: CDR1 SNHLY, CDR2 FYNNEI.